Presented here are 20 T cell receptor beta chains from one specimen sequenced in a study of T-cell memory formation after mild COVID-19. MiXCR, applied by TCRdb to the 5' RACE reads, yields one record per CDR3 protein. The sample lists 250,000 to 300,000 distinct CDR3 sequences; roughly 16% were seen once. The sequenced sample was PBMCs or a T cell subset sorted from them (not recorded which). Receptors originate from a man aged 18 to 29 who had mild COVID-19 (a few samples of this study predate the infection). Cell type and time point are not known.

This rearrangement joins TRBV11-3 to TRBJ2-5; D tentatively reads TRBD1 or TRBD2 (5 bases each). The CDR3 sequence is 14 residues long. V was cut by 2 bases and J by 0 bases, with 7 bases left in between. Germline V gene sequence: CDR1 SGHNT, CDR2 YENEEA. CDR3 protein: CASSLRDDQETQYF. The CDR3, as DNA: TGTGCCAGCAGCTTACGGGACGACCAAGAGACCCAGTACTTC. Variable domain in full (rest from reference TRBV11-3 and TRBJ2-5): EAGVVQSPRYKIIEKKQPVAFWCNPISGHNTLYWYLQNLGQGPELLIRYENEEAVDDSQLPKDRFSAERLKGVDSTLKIQPAELGDSAVYLCASSLRDDQETQYFGPGTRLLVL.

This rearrangement joins TRBV29-1 to TRBJ2-6; 12 bases fit TRBD1. From germline, CDR1 is SQVTM and CDR2 ANQGSEA. The CDR3 is made up of 17 amino acids. With V trimmed by 7 bases and J by 2 bases, 9 bases remained unmatched. For the CDR3, the DNA is TGCAGCGCGAAGGCCGGGACAGGGGGCGCTGGGGCCAACGTCCTGACTTTC. This encodes CSAKAGTGGAGANVLTF.

Many counts were recorded for this clonotype. The V and J genes are TRBV29-1 and TRBJ1-1, with D perhaps TRBD1 (5 bases). There are 12 residues in the CDR3. Between the trimmed V and J ends, which lost 4 bases and 8 bases, there was a span of 14 bases. Germline V gene lookup returns CDR1 SQVTM and CDR2 ANQGSEA. The CDR3 DNA sequence: TGCAGCGTTGGGGACCAGGGATCGGAAGCTTTCTTT. Protein: CSVGDQGSEAFF.

The chain couples TRBV2 to TRBJ1-1, with D unclear. Looked up from germline, CDR1 is SNHLY and CDR2 is FYNNEI. This CDR3 is built from 11 residues. V lost 8 bases, J lost 6 bases, and 10 bases lay in between. The CDR3 sequence: CASGLRAEAFF. DNA for the CDR3: TGTGCCAGCGGTTTAAGAGCTGAAGCTTTCTTT.

J is TRBJ2-5 and V is TRBV6-2 or TRBV6-3; D could derive from TRBD1 or TRBD2 (5 bases each). V lost 7 bases and J 5 bases, leaving 11 bases between the germline ends. The CDR3 has 12 amino acids. Germline CDR1 reads MNHEY; CDR2 reads SVGEGT. CDR3 coding DNA: TGTGCCAGCACCCGGGACGGGGAGACCCAGTACTTC. Translating gives CASTRDGETQYF.

This clonotype came up a few times. The chain joins TRBV9 to TRBJ2-7; weak D call: TRBD2 (5 bases). This CDR3 spans 14 amino acids. V shed 0 bases and J shed 2 bases, with 9 bases lying between them. Germline V gene sequence: CDR1 SGDLS, CDR2 YYNGEE. CDR3 in amino acids: CASSVDPGTYEQYF. The DNA of the CDR3 is TGTGCCAGCAGCGTAGATCCCGGGACCTACGAGCAGTACTTC.

This clonotype was recorded many times. This sequence joins TRBV12-3 or TRBV12-4 and TRBJ1-2; D is perhaps TRBD1 (5 bases). Trimming took off 7 bases at V and 5 bases at J, with 14 bases between the two ends. The CDR3 sequence is 13 residues long. CDR3 protein: CASNRDRGYGYTF. DNA for the CDR3: TGTGCCAGCAACCGGGACCGAGGATATGGCTACACCTTC.

This clonotype was recorded a few times. This chain connects TRBV4-3 to TRBJ2-2, with a weak D call TRBD2 (6 bases). Germline V lookup: CDR1 LGHNA, CDR2 YSLEER. The ends were cut back, 8 bases at V and 0 bases at J, with 10 bases in the middle. The CDR3 contains 14 residues. CDR3 DNA: TGCGCCAGCCGGAGGGATCCGAACACCGGGGAGCTGTTTTTT. This gives the protein CASRRDPNTGELFF.

The sample holds a few counts of this clonotype. The V gene is TRBV5-5, the J gene TRBJ1-2, with D hard to call. The ends were cut back, 4 bases at V and 0 bases at J, with 22 bases in the middle. The CDR3 is 18 amino acids. Germline values: CDR1 SGHKS, CDR2 YYEKEE (reference sequence). The CDR3 DNA reads as TGTGCCAGCAGCGGGCCGCGGTCCTTCTCCCCCTCTAACTATGGCTACACCTTC. This sequence encodes CASSGPRSFSPSNYGYTF.

This chain joins TRBV20-1 and TRBJ2-6, with D possibly matching TRBD1 (6 bases). This CDR3 contains 16 residues. Germline-derived CDR1 and CDR2 are DFQATT and SNEGSKA (reference sequence). V was trimmed by 5 bases and J by 0 bases, leaving 14 bases between them. CDR3 sequence reads: CSAFWGPGSGANVLTF. In DNA form, the CDR3 reads TGCAGTGCTTTCTGGGGGCCCGGCTCTGGGGCCAACGTCCTGACTTTC.

This clonotype was observed a few times. The chain links TRBV4-2 to TRBJ2-3; no firm D call. Germline lookup yields CDR1 LGHNA and CDR2 YNFKEQ. V gave up 0 bases and J gave up 2 bases, with 6 bases separating them. This CDR3 is built from 14 residues. CDR3 in DNA: TGTGCCAGCAGCCAAGATAAGGTCACAGATACGCAGTATTTT. The encoded protein is CASSQDKVTDTQYF.

CDR3 loop: CASSLVLDTDTQYF. In DNA, the CDR3 is TGCGCCAGCAGCTTGGTACTCGACACAGATACGCAGTATTTT. J is TRBJ2-3 and V is TRBV5-1; D is unresolved. The V end lost 0 bases, the J end lost 2 bases, and 7 bases lay between the germline ends. CDR1 and CDR2 from the germline V gene are SGHRS and YFSETQ. This CDR3 is built from 14 residues.

The chain links TRBV7-9 to TRBJ1-6, with 7 bases matching TRBD1. The CDR3 is 15 residues long. With 8 bases clipped from V and 10 bases from J, the junction kept 14 bases outside the gene matches. The germline V gene has CDR1 SEHNR and CDR2 FQNEAQ (reference sequence). The CDR3 nucleotides read TGTGCCAGCGGAAACTGGGGACAGAGAGGGTCACCCCTCCACTTT. Residues: CASGNWGQRGSPLHF.

This clonotype has just a few counts. The chain couples TRBV29-1 to TRBJ2-5; D is possibly TRBD2 (6 bases). Germline CDR1 SQVTM, CDR2 ANQGSEA. Trimming stripped 2 bases from V and 5 bases from J, with 12 bases between. The CDR3 has 13 residues. CDR3 bases: TGCAGCGTTGAAACGGGGGAGTGGGAGACCCAGTACTTC. Protein product: CSVETGEWETQYF.

As DNA, the CDR3 is TGTGCCAGCAGTTTAATCCCCAAAAGGGCTGGTCTGCGGATTTCACCCCTCCACTTT. Its translation is CASSLIPKRAGLRISPLHF. The chain employs TRBV27 and TRBJ1-6; no definite D call. Germline V CDR1 and CDR2: MNHEY, SMNVEV (reference sequence). V was shortened by 2 bases and J by 9 bases, with 26 bases between the two germline ends. The CDR3 contains 19 residues.

The rearrangement links TRBV7-6 to TRBJ2-1; D not certain. Deletions cut 1 base from V and 8 bases from J, with 15 bases between. Germline assignment: CDR1 SGHVS and CDR2 FNYEAQ. The CDR3 totals 15 residues. The chain's CDR3 is CASSLGSHGRYEQFF. CDR3 coding DNA: TGTGCCAGCAGCTTAGGAAGTCATGGACGCTATGAGCAGTTCTTC.

The gene calls are TRBV2 and TRBJ2-2, with D hard to call. CDR3 length: 11 residues. The V and J ends lost 8 bases and 8 bases respectively, with 9 bases between them. Germline lookup yields CDR1 SNHLY and CDR2 FYNNEI. CDR3 nucleotides: TGTGCCAGCCGCTCCAGGGGGGAGCTGTTTTTT. This sequence encodes CASRSRGELFF.

This clonotype showed up just a few times. This CDR3 is CASSKQGPTLAYGYTF. Here the CDR3 DNA reads TGTGCCAGTAGTAAACAAGGACCGACCTTGGCCTATGGCTACACCTTC. V gene TRBV19 combines with J gene TRBJ1-2, with D unclear. The V gene's germline CDR1 is LNHDA and CDR2 SQIVND (reference sequence). V was trimmed by 4 bases and J by 4 bases, leaving 19 bases between them. This CDR3 contains 16 residues.

This clonotype was observed a few times. The J gene is TRBJ2-7, the V gene TRBV12-3 or TRBV12-4; D possibly uses TRBD1 or TRBD2 (7 bases each). This CDR3 comprises 15 residues. Trimming removed 11 bases at V and 1 base at J, with 21 bases between. Written as DNA, the CDR3 is TGTGCCGGACGCAGGGGGGGCCTCTTTTCCTACGAGCAGTACGTC. This translates into CAGRRGGLFSYEQYV.

The J gene is TRBJ2-1, the V gene TRBV20-1; D possibly matches TRBD1 or TRBD2 (5 bases each). V lost 3 bases and J lost 4, with 13 bases in between. Germline CDR1 DFQATT, CDR2 SNEGSKA (reference sequence). The CDR3 sequence is 14 residues long. The CDR3 nucleotides read TGCAGTGCTAGGGGACGGATCGATTACAATGAGCAGTTCTTC. It specifies CSARGRIDYNEQFF.